This TCR beta chain derives from a study of T cells after yellow fever vaccination (dated by TCRdb to about 2019). Looking at the study overall: The SMART-Seq v4 Ultra Low Input RNA kit was used to prepare libraries from fractions with low cell numbers. To track T-cell clones before and after primary and booster YFV17D yellow fever vaccination, bulk TCR alpha and beta repertoires were sequenced longitudinally. The cohort comprised two healthy male donors, one aged 18 to 29 and one aged 30 to 40 years. Blood samples were taken at several timepoints before and after primary and secondary immunization, and bulk PBMC replicates and cell subsets were isolated. The paper as a whole reports these results and caveats: Because abundant contaminating clonotypes from the bulk population could be contained in FACS-sorted repertoires, computational filtering was required. The study included only two donors, which limits how far the findings can be generalized. After the booster, most of the clones that had expanded following primary vaccination were detected again (roughly 97% of CD4 and around 90% of CD8), which suggests that memory was broadly maintained. The secondary T-cell response was found to be weaker but faster than the primary response, with a peak reached on day 5 rather than on day 15. A small fraction of clonotypes showed up in both the CD4 and CD8 compartments, probably as a result of convergent recombination.

The treatment or condition label, as the study defines it: live attenuated yellow fever vaccine strain. PBMCs were isolated from peripheral blood using a standard Ficoll-Paque protocol. Dynabeads CD4 and CD8 positive selection kits were used to isolate CD4 and CD8 T-cell fractions. RNA was extracted with TriZol from bulk PBMCs, CD4 and CD8 fractions, and dextramer-positive and dextramer-negative fractions. This clonotype was picked up a small number of times. This receptor's antigen is unknown. No base-level quality is on record; no much larger clone is a single base apart. Relative to germline, V is missing 4 bases and J is missing 2 bases, with 11 bases of the junction outside any gene match. From cysteine to phenylalanine, the CDR3 is 16 amino acids long. Only the CDR3 region is kept as DNA, spanning 48 bases read in frame from base 1. From the germline V gene (reference sequence), CDR1 is DFQATT and CDR2 is SNEGSKA.

TCR cDNA was synthesized by 5'RACE template switching, through which a universal primer site and unique molecular identifiers were introduced. Priming for cDNA synthesis came from both the TCR alpha and TCR beta constant segments. Library amplification used two PCR steps, and the second PCR step added sample barcodes and sequencing adapters. Sequencing of libraries was performed on Illumina HiSeq 2500 (2x100 bp) or NovaSeq (2x150 bp). The study's own analysis went as follows. MIGEC was used to demultiplex reads and collapse the reads into UMI consensus sequences, and MiXCR was used for V(D)J alignment. Vaccine-responding clonotypes were defined with edgeR using replicate PBMC samples, requiring FDR below 0.01 and a log2 fold change above 5 up to day 15. Each bulk clonotype received a CD4 or CD8 identity based on whether the sequenced CD4 or CD8 repertoire contained that clonotype at higher abundance. The public reads were reprocessed in TCRdb via fastp at Q25 and MiXCR, keeping in-frame beta chains. Rows with one shared CDR3 protein collapse into an entry with the most common genes and DNA. The V and J calls here are based on TCRdb, not the publication. The table for this sample lists about 74,000 distinct CDR3 sequences; roughly 6.9% of them were counted only once. The leading ten clones occupy about 33% of the sample.

The sequenced sample was CD8+ T cells sorted from PBMCs, obtained less than 6 days after the first yellow fever vaccination. This clonotype was sampled from a man aged 18 to 29 who received the YFV17D yellow fever vaccine. This sequence uses TRBV20-1 and TRBJ1-5; a stretch of 7 junction bases matches TRBD1. This receptor has the CDR3 CSATSYRGNGNQPQHF. Read as DNA, the sequence is TGCAGTGCTACATCCTACAGGGGTAATGGCAATCAGCCCCAGCATTTT.